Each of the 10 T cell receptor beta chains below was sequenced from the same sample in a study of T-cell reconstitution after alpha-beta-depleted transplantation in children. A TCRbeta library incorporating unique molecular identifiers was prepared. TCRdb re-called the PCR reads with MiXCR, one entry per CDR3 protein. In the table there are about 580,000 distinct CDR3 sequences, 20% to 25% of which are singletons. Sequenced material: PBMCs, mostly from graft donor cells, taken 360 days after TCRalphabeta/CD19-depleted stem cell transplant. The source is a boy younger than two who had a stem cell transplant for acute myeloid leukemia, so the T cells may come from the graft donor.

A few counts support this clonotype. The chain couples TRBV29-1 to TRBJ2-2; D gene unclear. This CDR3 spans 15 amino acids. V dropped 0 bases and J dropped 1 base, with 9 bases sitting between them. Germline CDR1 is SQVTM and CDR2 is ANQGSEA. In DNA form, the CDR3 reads TGCAGCGTTGAAGATCTCGACGGGAACACCGGGGAGCTGTTTTTT. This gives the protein CSVEDLDGNTGELFF.

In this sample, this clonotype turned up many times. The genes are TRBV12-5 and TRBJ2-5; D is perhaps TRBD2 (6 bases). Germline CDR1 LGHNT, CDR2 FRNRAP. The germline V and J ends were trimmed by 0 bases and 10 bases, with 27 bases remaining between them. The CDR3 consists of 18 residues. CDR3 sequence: CASGLVGDFTGGRVSQYF. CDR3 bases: TGTGCTAGTGGTTTGGTGGGGGACTTCACCGGAGGAAGAGTAAGCCAGTACTTC.

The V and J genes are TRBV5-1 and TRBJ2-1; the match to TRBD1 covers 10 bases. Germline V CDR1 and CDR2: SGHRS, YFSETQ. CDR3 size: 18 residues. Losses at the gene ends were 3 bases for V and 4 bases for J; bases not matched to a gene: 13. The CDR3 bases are TGCGCCAGCAGCTCGACTAGATCCGGGACAGGGGTGTACAATGAGCAGTTCTTC. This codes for CASSSTRSGTGVYNEQFF.

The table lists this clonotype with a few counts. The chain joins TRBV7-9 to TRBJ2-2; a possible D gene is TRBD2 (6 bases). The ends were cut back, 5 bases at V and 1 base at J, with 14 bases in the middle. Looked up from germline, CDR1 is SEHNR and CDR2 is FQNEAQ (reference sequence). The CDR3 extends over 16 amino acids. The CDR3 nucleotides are TGTGCCAGCAGCCACCGGAGGGGCCAGAACACCGGGGAGCTGTTTTTT. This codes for CASSHRRGQNTGELFF.

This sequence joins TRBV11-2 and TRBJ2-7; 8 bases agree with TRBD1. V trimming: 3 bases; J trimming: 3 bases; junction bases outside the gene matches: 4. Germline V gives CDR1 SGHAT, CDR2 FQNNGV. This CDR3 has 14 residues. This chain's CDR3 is CASSFNRGNYEQYV. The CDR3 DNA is TGTGCCAGCAGCTTTAACAGGGGGAACTACGAGCAGTACGTC.

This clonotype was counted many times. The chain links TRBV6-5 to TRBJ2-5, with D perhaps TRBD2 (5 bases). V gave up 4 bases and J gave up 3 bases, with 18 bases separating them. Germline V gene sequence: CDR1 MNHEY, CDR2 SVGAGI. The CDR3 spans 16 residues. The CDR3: CASSSGLLLGEETQYF. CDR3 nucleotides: TGTGCCAGCAGTTCTGGACTGCTTCTAGGCGAAGAGACCCAGTACTTC.

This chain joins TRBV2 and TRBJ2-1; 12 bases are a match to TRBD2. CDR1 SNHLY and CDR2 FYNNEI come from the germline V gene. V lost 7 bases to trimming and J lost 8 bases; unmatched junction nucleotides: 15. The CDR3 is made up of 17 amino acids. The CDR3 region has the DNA TGTGCCAGCATTGGGGGGAGACTAGCGGGGGAATCGTATGAGCAGTTCTTC. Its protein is CASIGGRLAGESYEQFF.

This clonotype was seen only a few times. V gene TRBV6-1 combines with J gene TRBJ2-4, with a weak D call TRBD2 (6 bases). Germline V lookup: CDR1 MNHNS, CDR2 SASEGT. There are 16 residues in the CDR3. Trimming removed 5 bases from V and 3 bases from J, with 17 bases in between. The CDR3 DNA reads TGTGCCAGCAGTACCCAAGAGGGAGGCGTCAAAAACATTCAGTACTTC. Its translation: CASSTQEGGVKNIQYF.

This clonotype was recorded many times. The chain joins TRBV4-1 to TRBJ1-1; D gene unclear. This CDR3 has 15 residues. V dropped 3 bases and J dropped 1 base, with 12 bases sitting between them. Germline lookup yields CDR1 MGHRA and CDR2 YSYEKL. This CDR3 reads CASSQTETRNTEAFF. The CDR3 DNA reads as TGCGCCAGCAGCCAGACGGAGACAAGGAACACTGAAGCTTTCTTT.

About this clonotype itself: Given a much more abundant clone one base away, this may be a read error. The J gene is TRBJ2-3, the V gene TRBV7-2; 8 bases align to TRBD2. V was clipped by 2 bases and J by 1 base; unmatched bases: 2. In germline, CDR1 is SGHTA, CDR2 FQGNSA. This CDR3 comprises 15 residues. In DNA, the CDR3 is TGTGCCAGCAGCTTACACGGGGGGGGCACAGATACGCAGTATTTT. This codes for CASSLHGGGTDTQYF.